Following are 7 T cell receptor beta chains from one sample sequenced in a study of blood T cell repertoires in COVID-19. Data came from immunoSEQ multiplex PCR; TCRdb stores just in-frame clones and leaves some out. The sample holds 190,000 or so clones, 85% seen once. Sequenced input: PBMCs or T cells enriched from blood (not recorded which). These receptor sequences come from a man aged 35 to 55 who had recovered from COVID-19.

The sample holds a few counts of this clone. V is TRBV28 and J is TRBJ2-1, with 10 bases that match TRBD2. From germline, CDR1 is MDHEN and CDR2 SYDVKM. The CDR3 is 15 residues long. Unmatched junction bases numbered 6, after V lost 5 bases and J lost 5 bases. Here the CDR3 DNA reads TGTGCCAGCAGTGCAAGCGGGAGGGGTCACAATGAGCAGTTCTTC. Translating it yields CASSASGRGHNEQFF. The full variable domain, completed using reference TRBV28 and TRBJ2-1, is DVKVTQSSRYLVKRTGEKVFLECVQDMDHENMFWYRQDPGLGLRLIYFSYDVKMKEKGDIPEGYSVSREKKERFSLILESASTNQTSMYLCASSASGRGHNEQFFGPGTRLTVL.

The chain recombines TRBV3-1 (or the pseudogene TRBV3-2) with TRBJ1-4; D perhaps matches TRBD1 (5 bases). V was trimmed by 4 bases and J by 8 bases, leaving 8 bases between them. Per germline, CDR1 LGHDT and CDR2 YNNKEL (reference sequence). The CDR3 has 12 amino acids. The CDR3 protein is CASSPGGEKLFF. In DNA, the CDR3 is TGTGCCAGCAGCCCTGGGGGGGAAAAACTGTTTTTT.

The genes are TRBV5-5 and TRBJ1-5, with 8 bases aligning to TRBD1. CDR1 is SGHKS and CDR2 is YYEKEE in the germline V gene (reference sequence). The ends lost 1 base at V and 6 bases at J; junction bases unmatched: 6. This CDR3 has 15 amino acids. The DNA of the CDR3 is TGTGCCAGCAGCTTGCAGGGGGCGAGGGGTCAGCCCCAGCATTTT. Translation gives CASSLQGARGQPQHF.

CDR3 amino acids: CASRREGYYEQYF. The CDR3 DNA reads TGTGCCAGCAGGCGGGAGGGGTACTACGAGCAGTACTTC. The chain employs TRBV6-5 and TRBJ2-7, with 9 bases identical to TRBD2. From germline, CDR1 is MNHEY and CDR2 SVGAGI. The CDR3 contains 13 residues. The V segment lost 6 bases and the J segment 3 bases; nucleotides outside the gene matches: 3.

This chain links TRBV7-3 with TRBJ2-5; 15 bases are a match to TRBD2. V dropped 4 bases and J dropped 4; count of bases not matched to a gene: 4. Germline values: CDR1 SGHTA, CDR2 FQGTGA. CDR3 length equals 16 residues. The CDR3 loop is CASSSGLAGGGETQYF. The CDR3 DNA reads TGTGCCAGCAGCTCTGGACTAGCGGGAGGGGGAGAGACCCAGTACTTC.

This chain uses TRBV19 with TRBJ1-2; 8 nucleotides line up with TRBD1. The V gene end was trimmed by 5 bases and the J gene end by 5 bases; junction bases not matched to a gene: 7. The CDR3 contains 14 residues. Germline V CDR1 and CDR2: LNHDA, SQIVND (reference sequence). CDR3 DNA sequence: TGTGCCAGTAGTGCACAGGGGGTTCATTATGGCTACACCTTC. As protein: CASSAQGVHYGYTF.

V and J are TRBV4-1 and TRBJ2-7; possible D gene TRBD1, 5 bases. From germline, CDR1 is MGHRA and CDR2 YSYEKL. The CDR3 covers 14 residues. Between the trimmed V and J ends, which lost 4 bases and 2 bases, there was a span of 12 bases. The CDR3 DNA reads as TGCGCCAGCAGCCCTCGTGCAGGGACCTACGAGCAGTACTTC. It codes for CASSPRAGTYEQYF.